The rows below give T cell receptor beta chains drawn from one sample of a study of neurological immune-mediated disorders. TCRdb re-derived calls from the 5' RACE reads in MiXCR, one entry per CDR3 protein. Among tens of thousands of distinct CDR3 sequences, approximately 10% were seen once, and the ten largest hold about 1.8%. The source material was PBMCs. The receptor set was obtained from a man in his fifties or sixties in good health. Both conserved end residues are part of each CDR3. A D gene is named only where the DNA matches it firmly. Some rows mark clone size as missing; the rest say once, few, many or name a class of expanded clone.

TGTGCCAGCAGCTCCGATATGGACAGGGCTGGGGAGCAGTACTTC | CASSSDMDRAGEQYF | TRBD1 | TRBJ2-7 | many | TRBV11-1
TGTGCCAGCAGCTTGGTCGGACTAGCGGGAGGCAATGAGCAGTTCTTC | CASSLVGLAGGNEQFF | TRBD2 | TRBJ2-1 | many | TRBV7-8
TGCAGTGCTAGAGATCAACGGAGGAGCTCCTACAATGAGCAGTTCTTC | CSARDQRRSSYNEQFF | NA | TRBJ2-1 | many | TRBV20-1
TGTGCCACCACGGCTGACCACCTTAGCAATCAGCCCCAGCATTTT | CATTADHLSNQPQHF | NA | TRBJ1-5 | many | TRBV10-3
TGTGCCAGCAGCGCCTACGACAGGGAGAGAGCTTTCTTT | CASSAYDRERAFF | TRBD1 | TRBJ1-1 | many | TRBV27
TGCAGTGCTAGTGAACAGTTTTATAGCAATCAGCCCCAGCATTTT | CSASEQFYSNQPQHF | NA | TRBJ1-5 | many | TRBV20-1
TGTGCCAGCAGTCGCGACAGGGGTCACACCGGGGAGCCGTTTTTT | CASSRDRGHTGEPFF | TRBD1 | TRBJ2-2 | NA | TRBV13
TGTGCCAGCCTCCGGGGGGCCACAGATACGCAGTATTTT | CASLRGATDTQYF | NA | TRBJ2-3 | many | TRBV28
TGTGCCAGCAGTTACGGACAGGGGGCAGGTCAGCCCCAGCATTTT | CASSYGQGAGQPQHF | TRBD1 | TRBJ1-5 | many | TRBV12-3/TRBV12-4
TGTGCCACCGCGCCCGGGACAGGTCTTTCTTACGAGCAGTACTTC | CATAPGTGLSYEQYF | TRBD1 | TRBJ2-7 | many | TRBV6-5
TGTGACAGCAGTCCTCATACTCAGACCCAGCATTTT | CDSSPHTQTQHF | NA | TRBJ1-5 | NA | TRBV6-2/TRBV6-3
TGTGCCAGCAGCCGAGACGGACCTGAGCAGTTCTTC | CASSRDGPEQFF | NA | TRBJ2-1 | many | TRBV28
TGTGCCAGCAGCCAAGGGACTAGCGGGGACAATGAGCAGTTCTTC | CASSQGTSGDNEQFF | TRBD2 | TRBJ2-1 | many | TRBV4-2
TGTGCCAGCCAAACAGGGGGCGGCGTGTCCACAGATACGCAGTATTTT | CASQTGGGVSTDTQYF | TRBD1 | TRBJ2-3 | many | TRBV28
TGTGCCAGCAGTTCCAGGGGTTTTCTCTCTGAAGCTTTCTTT | CASSSRGFLSEAFF | NA | TRBJ1-1 | NA | TRBV28
TGCAGTGCTAGAGAGAGGGTAGGGGGCTACGAGCAGTACTTC | CSARERVGGYEQYF | NA | TRBJ2-7 | many | TRBV20-1
TGTGCCAGCAGCCTCAATAGCGTCTATACGCAGTATTTT | CASSLNSVYTQYF | NA | TRBJ2-3 | many | TRBV3-1
TGTGCCAGCAGCTCACCGGGTCAGGGGGCGGGGGAGCAGTACTTC | CASSSPGQGAGEQYF | TRBD1 | TRBJ2-7 | NA | TRBV28
TGTGCCAGCAGCCCAATGACATCTGGGGCCAACGTCCTGACTTTC | CASSPMTSGANVLTF | NA | TRBJ2-6 | many | TRBV7-9
TGTGCCAGCAGGGGCCCCGACTCCTACGAGCAGTACTTC | CASRGPDSYEQYF | NA | TRBJ2-7 | many | TRBV28
TGTGCCAGCAGCCGCCCGGGACTATTAAATGAGCAGTTCTTC | CASSRPGLLNEQFF | TRBD2 | TRBJ2-1 | NA | TRBV11-3
TGTGCCAGCAGTTACTCGACGTTCAGTGAAGCTTTCTTT | CASSYSTFSEAFF | NA | TRBJ1-1 | many | TRBV6-2/TRBV6-3